This TCR beta chain emerged from a study of shared clonotypes between healthy human individuals. Whole-study findings and limits: Apart from blood, nothing was sampled; tissue repertoires likely differ.

The method was immunoSEQ multiplex PCR; TCRdb's version includes in-frame clones alone and lacks a portion of them. The sample includes over 400,000 clones, over 75% of them seen just once. To note about this clone: The antigen is unknown.

V dropped 3 bases and J dropped 2 bases, with 11 bases sitting between them. Germline lookup yields CDR1 SGHVS and CDR2 FNYEAQ. This CDR3 contains 14 residues. Material: PBMCs. The receptor's source is a woman aged 40 to 55 in good health. Some clones in this sample may be carry-over from other donors' samples. The chain combines TRBV7-6 with TRBJ2-7, with a possible D match to TRBD2 (6 bases). CDR3 sequence (DNA): TGTGCCAGCAGCTTGCGAGCGGGTGCCTACGAGCAGTACTTC. Its protein is CASSLRAGAYEQYF.